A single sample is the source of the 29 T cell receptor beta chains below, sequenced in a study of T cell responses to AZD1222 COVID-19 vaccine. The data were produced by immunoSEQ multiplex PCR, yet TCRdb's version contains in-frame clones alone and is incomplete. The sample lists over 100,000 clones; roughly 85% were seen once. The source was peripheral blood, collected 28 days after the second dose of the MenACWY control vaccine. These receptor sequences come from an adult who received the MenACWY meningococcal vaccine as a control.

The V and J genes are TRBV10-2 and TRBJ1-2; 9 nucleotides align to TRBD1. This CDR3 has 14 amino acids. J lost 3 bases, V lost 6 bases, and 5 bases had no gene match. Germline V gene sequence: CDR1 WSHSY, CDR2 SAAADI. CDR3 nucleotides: TGCGCCAGCAGCGACAGGGGGGGTGACTATGGCTACACCTTC. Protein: CASSDRGGDYGYTF.

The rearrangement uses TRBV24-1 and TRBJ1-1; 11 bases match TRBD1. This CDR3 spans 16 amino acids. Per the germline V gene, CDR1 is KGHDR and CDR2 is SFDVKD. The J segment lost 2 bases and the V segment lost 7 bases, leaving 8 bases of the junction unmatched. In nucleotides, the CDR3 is TGTGCCACCAGAGCAAGGACAGGGGGCGCCAACACTGAAGCTTTCTTT. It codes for CATRARTGGANTEAFF.

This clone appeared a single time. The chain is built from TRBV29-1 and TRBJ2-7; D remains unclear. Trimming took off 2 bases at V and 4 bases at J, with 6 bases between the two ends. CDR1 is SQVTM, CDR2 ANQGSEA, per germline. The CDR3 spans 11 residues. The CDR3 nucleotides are TGCAGCGTTGAAAAAGGGTACGAGCAGTACTTC. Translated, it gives CSVEKGYEQYF.

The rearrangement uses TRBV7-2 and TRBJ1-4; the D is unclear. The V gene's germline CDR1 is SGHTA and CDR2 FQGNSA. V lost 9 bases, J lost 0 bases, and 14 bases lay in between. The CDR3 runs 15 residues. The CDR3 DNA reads TGTGCCAGTAAGCGCGGCGACGCAACTAATGAAAAACTGTTTTTT. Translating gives CASKRGDATNEKLFF.

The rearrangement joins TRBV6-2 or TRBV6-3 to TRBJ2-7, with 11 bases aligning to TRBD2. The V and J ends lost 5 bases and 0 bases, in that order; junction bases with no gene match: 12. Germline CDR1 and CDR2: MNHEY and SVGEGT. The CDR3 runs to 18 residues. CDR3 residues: CASSTPPGTSGSSYEQYV. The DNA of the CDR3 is TGTGCCAGCAGTACGCCACCGGGGACTAGCGGTTCCTCCTACGAGCAGTACGTC.

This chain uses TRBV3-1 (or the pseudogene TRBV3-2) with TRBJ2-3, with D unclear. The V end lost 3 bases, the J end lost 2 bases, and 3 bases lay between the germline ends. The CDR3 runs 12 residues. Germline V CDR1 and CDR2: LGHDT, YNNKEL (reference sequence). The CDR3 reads CASSHFTDTQYF. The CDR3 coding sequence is TGTGCCAGCAGCCACTTCACAGATACGCAGTATTTT.

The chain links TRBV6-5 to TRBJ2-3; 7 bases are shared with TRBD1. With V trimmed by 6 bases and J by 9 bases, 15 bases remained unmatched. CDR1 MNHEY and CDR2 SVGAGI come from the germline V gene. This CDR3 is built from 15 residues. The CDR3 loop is CASRLGTAALGTQYF. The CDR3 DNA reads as TGTGCCAGCAGACTAGGGACAGCGGCCCTGGGGACGCAGTATTTT.

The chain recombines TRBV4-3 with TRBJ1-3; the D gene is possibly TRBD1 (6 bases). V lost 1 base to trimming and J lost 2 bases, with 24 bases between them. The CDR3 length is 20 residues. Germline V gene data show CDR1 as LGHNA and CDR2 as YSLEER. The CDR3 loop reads CASSQGPKTGPIEAGNTIYF. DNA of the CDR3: TGCGCCAGCAGCCAAGGGCCGAAAACAGGGCCCATAGAAGCTGGAAACACCATATATTTT.

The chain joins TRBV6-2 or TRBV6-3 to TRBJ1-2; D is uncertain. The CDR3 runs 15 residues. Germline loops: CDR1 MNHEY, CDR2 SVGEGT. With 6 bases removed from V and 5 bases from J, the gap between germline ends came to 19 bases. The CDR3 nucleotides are TGTGCCAGCAGCCCCGTGGGGATTCCCTATTATGGCTACACCTTC. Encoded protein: CASSPVGIPYYGYTF.

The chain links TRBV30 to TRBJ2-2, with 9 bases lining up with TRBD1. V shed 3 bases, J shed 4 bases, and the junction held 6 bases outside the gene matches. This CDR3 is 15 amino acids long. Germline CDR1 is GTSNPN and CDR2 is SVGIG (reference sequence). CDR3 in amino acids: CAWRARQGGTGELFF. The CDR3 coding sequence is TGTGCCTGGAGGGCGCGACAGGGGGGCACCGGGGAGCTGTTTTTT.

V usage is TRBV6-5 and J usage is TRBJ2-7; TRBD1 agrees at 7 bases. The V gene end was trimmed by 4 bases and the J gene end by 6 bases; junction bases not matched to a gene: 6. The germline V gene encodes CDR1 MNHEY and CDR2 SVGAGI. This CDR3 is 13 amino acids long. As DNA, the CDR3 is TGTGCCAGCAGTTCGACAGGGTATAGCGAGCAGTACGTC. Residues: CASSSTGYSEQYV.

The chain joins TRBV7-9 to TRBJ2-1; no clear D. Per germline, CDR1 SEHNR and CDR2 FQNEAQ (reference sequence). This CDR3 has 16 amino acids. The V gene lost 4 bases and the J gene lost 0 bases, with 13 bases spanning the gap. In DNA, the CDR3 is TGTGCCAGCAGCTCTATTAGCAGGAGCTCCTACAATGAGCAGTTCTTC. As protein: CASSSISRSSYNEQFF.

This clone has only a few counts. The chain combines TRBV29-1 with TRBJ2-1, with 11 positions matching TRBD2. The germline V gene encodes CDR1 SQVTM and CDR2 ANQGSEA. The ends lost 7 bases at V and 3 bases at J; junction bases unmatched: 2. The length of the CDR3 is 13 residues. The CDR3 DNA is TGCAGCGCCGGGACTAGCGGCTACAATGAGCAGTTCTTC. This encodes CSAGTSGYNEQFF.

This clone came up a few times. CDR3 protein: CASSLLGTGELFF. CDR3 coding DNA: TGTGCCAGCAGCCTCCTTGGTACCGGGGAGCTGTTTTTT. The chain couples TRBV6-4 to TRBJ2-2; D unclear. Germline V lookup: CDR1 MRHNA, CDR2 SNTAGT. Deletions cut 6 bases from V and 5 bases from J, with 10 bases between. The CDR3 contains 13 residues.

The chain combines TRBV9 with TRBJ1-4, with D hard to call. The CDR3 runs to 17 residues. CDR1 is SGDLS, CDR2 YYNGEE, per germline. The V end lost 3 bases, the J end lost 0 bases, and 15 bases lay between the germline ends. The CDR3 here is CASSATRTQATNEKLFF. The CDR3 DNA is TGTGCCAGCAGCGCAACCCGGACGCAAGCAACTAATGAAAAACTGTTTTTT.

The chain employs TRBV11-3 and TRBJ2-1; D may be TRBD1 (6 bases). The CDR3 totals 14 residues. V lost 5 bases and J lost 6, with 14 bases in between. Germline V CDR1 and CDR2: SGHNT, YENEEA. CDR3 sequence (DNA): TGTGCCAGCAGCCGAGGGGGATTCACCAATGAGCAGTTCTTC. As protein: CASSRGGFTNEQFF.

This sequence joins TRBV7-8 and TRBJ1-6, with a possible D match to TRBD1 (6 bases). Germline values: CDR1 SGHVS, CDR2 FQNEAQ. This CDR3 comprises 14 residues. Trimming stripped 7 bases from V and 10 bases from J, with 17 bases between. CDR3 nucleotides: TGTGCCAGCACCTTGACAGGTTCGGGCTCACCCCTCCACTTT. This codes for CASTLTGSGSPLHF.

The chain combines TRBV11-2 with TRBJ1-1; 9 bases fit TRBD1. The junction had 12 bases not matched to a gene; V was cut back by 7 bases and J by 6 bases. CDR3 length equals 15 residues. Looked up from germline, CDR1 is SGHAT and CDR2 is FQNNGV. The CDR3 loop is CASTYLYRGLPEAFF. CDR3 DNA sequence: TGTGCCAGCACCTATTTGTACAGGGGGCTTCCTGAAGCTTTCTTT.

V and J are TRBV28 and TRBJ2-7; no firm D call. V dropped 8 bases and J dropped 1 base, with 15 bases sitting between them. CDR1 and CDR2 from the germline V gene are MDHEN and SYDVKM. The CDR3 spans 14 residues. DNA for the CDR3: TGTGCCAGCCAGCGCTCGGACGGATCCTACGAGCAGTACTTC. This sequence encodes CASQRSDGSYEQYF. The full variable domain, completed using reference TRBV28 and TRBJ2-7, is DVKVTQSSRYLVKRTGEKVFLECVQDMDHENMFWYRQDPGLGLRLIYFSYDVKMKEKGDIPEGYSVSREKKERFSLILESASTNQTSMYLCASQRSDGSYEQYFGPGTRLTVT.

This chain's CDR3 is CASSSVWRSEQYF. For the CDR3, the DNA is TGTGCCAGCAGCTCCGTGTGGAGATCCGAGCAGTACTTC. The gene calls are TRBV28 and TRBJ2-7; D is ambiguous. Looked up from germline, CDR1 is MDHEN and CDR2 is SYDVKM. This CDR3 is 13 amino acids long. The V end was cut by 6 bases, the J end by 6 bases, with 15 bases between.

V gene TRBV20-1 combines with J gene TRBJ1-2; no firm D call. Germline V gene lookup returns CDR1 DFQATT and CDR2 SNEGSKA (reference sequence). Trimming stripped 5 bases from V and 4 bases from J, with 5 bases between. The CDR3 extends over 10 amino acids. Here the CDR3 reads CSAPRYGYTF. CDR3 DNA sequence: TGCAGTGCTCCCCGCTATGGCTACACCTTC.

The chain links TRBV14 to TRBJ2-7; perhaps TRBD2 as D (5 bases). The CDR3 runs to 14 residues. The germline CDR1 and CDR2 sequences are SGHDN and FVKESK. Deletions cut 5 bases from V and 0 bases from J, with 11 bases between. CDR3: CASSFGGSSYEQYV. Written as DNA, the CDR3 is TGTGCCAGCAGCTTCGGTGGGAGCTCCTACGAGCAGTACGTC.

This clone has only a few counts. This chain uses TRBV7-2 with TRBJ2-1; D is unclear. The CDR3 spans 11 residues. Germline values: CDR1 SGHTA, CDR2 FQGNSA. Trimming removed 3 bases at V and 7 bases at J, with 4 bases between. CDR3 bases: TGTGCCAGCAGCTTTTTAAATGAGCAGTTCTTC. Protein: CASSFLNEQFF. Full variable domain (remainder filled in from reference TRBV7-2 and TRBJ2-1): GAGVSQSPSNKVTEKGKDVELRCDPISGHTALYWYRQSLGQGLEFLIYFQGNSAPDKSGLPSDRFSAERTGGSVSTLTIQRTQQEDSAVYLCASSFLNEQFFGPGTRLTVL.

The CDR3: CASSFTGGHEKLFF. The DNA for the CDR3 is TGTGCCAGCAGCTTCACAGGGGGCCACGAAAAACTGTTTTTT. The V call is TRBV7-9, the J call TRBJ1-4; 9 bases agree with TRBD1. This CDR3 spans 14 amino acids. CDR1 SEHNR and CDR2 FQNEAQ come from the germline V gene (reference sequence). The junction had 4 bases not matched to a gene; V was cut back by 3 bases and J by 8 bases.

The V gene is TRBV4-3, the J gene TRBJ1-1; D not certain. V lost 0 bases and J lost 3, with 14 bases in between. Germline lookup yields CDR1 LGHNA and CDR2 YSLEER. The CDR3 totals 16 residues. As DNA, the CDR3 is TGCGCCAGCAGCCAAGATTCACGGGCGCAGGACACTGAAGCTTTCTTT. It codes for CASSQDSRAQDTEAFF.

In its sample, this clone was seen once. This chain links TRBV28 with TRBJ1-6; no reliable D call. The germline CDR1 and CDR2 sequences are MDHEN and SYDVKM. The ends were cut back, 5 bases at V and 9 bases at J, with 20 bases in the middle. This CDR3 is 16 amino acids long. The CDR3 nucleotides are TGTGCCAGCAGTCGACGGTCGGGTACCTTTAGTTCACCCCTCCACTTT. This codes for CASSRRSGTFSSPLHF.

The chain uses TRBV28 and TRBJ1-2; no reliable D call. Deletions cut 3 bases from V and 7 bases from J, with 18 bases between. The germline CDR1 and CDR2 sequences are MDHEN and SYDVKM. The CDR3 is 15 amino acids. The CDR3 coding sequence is TGTGCCAGCAGTTTCCGGTTCAAGGGAGGGCTTGGCTACACCTTC. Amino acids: CASSFRFKGGLGYTF.

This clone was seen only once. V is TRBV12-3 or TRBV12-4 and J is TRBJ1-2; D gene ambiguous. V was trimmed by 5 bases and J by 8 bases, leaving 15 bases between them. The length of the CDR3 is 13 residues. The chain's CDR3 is CASSPVTLLGYTF. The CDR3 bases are TGTGCCAGCAGTCCAGTAACCCTCCTGGGCTACACCTTC.

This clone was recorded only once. CDR3 in amino acids: CASSSSGGYTF. The CDR3 nucleotides are TGTGCCAGCAGCTCCTCGGGCGGCTACACCTTC. The chain combines TRBV7-2 with TRBJ1-2; D gene uncertain. CDR1 is SGHTA and CDR2 is FQGNSA in the germline V gene. The CDR3 has 11 residues. V gave up 4 bases and J gave up 8 bases, with 8 bases separating them.